This is a list of T cell receptor beta chains from one sample in a study of T cell changes during pregnancy in multiple sclerosis. Only in-frame clones appear in the TCRdb table, and some are missing; sequencing was by immunoSEQ multiplex PCR. The sample contains over 65,000 clones, more than 80% of which appear only once. This material consisted of peripheral blood, taken in the second trimester of pregnancy. The receptors originated from a female donor with multiple sclerosis, enrolled in a pregnancy study. The CDR3 runs from the conserved cysteine through the conserved F or W. The order of the fields is clone size, V gene, CDR3 length, D gene, J gene, CDR3 DNA, CDR3 protein. A D gene is named only where the DNA matches it firmly. Only some rows state a clone size, as once, few, many or a class for expanded clones.

>NA|TRBV12-5|17|NA|TRBJ1-1
TGTGCTAGTGGTTTGGCCCGGACGGGGGTAGGAGGCACTGAAGCTTTCTTT
CASGLARTGVGGTEAFF
>few|TRBV19|13|TRBD1|TRBJ1-1
TGTGCCAGTAGTATTAGGGGGCCCACTGAAGCTTTCTTT
CASSIRGPTEAFF
>once|TRBV5-4|18|NA|TRBJ2-7
TGTGCCAGCAGCGCCCTTGAGTGGGCGGGGGCCGGCTCCTACGAGCAGTACTTC
CASSALEWAGAGSYEQYF
>NA|TRBV4-1|12|NA|TRBJ2-2
TGCGCCAGCCTAGGAAACACCGGGGAGCTGTTTTTT
CASLGNTGELFF
>NA|TRBV6-5|13|NA|TRBJ2-7
TGTGCCAGCGGGAACAGGTTCCCCTACGAGCAGTACTTC
CASGNRFPYEQYF
>NA|TRBV6-1|12|NA|TRBJ2-7
TGTGCCAGCCAATTCGGCGGAGCCGAGCAGTACTTC
CASQFGGAEQYF
>NA|TRBV28|14|TRBD2|TRBJ2-3
TGTGCCGGAAGGACTAGCGGGGGGGCGGATACGCAGTATTTT
CAGRTSGGADTQYF
>NA|TRBV29-1|15|NA|TRBJ1-2
TGCAGCGTTGACGGCCTGGACAGTCAATTCTATGGCTACACCTTC
CSVDGLDSQFYGYTF
>NA|TRBV4-3|18|NA|TRBJ2-3
TGCGCCAGCAGCCAAGAGGTACCTCAGGGGGGTGGCACAGATACGCAGTATTTT
CASSQEVPQGGGTDTQYF
>NA|TRBV6-5|14|NA|TRBJ1-2
TGTGCCAGCAGTTACTTCCAGGGCCTGGGCGGCTACACCTTC
CASSYFQGLGGYTF
>NA|TRBV2|15|TRBD1|TRBJ2-7
TGTGCCAGCAGTGAACAGGGGGAAATCACCTACGAGCAGTACTTC
CASSEQGEITYEQYF
>NA|TRBV5-6|15|TRBD2|TRBJ2-2
TGTGCCAGCAGCCCCGGGACTAGCGGGGGCGGGGAGCTGTTTTTT
CASSPGTSGGGELFF
>NA|TRBV20-1|11|NA|TRBJ2-7
TGCAGTGCTAGAGTGTCGTCCGAGCAGTACTTC
CSARVSSEQYF